The rows below give T cell receptor beta chains drawn from one sample of a study of Ad26.COV2.S vaccination and SARS-CoV-2 variants. The data were produced by immunoSEQ multiplex PCR, yet TCRdb's version contains in-frame clones alone and is incomplete. The sample records approximately 410,000 clones, more than 75% being singletons. The sample was peripheral blood, taken in a trial of Ad26.COV2.S vaccine versus placebo. These receptors were obtained from a person between 18 and 59 years old who received the Ad26.COV2.S COVID-19 vaccine or a placebo. The CDR3 runs from the conserved cysteine through the conserved F or W. Fields, in order: J gene, D gene, V gene, clone size, CDR3 DNA, CDR3 protein. D genes are given only for firm matches. A row's size may be missing; if present it is once, few, many or a size class.

TRBJ2-6,.,TRBV10-3,few,TGTGCCATCAGTGAGCCAGGGACCAGTGGGGCCAACGTCCTGACTTTC,CAISEPGTSGANVLTF
TRBJ1-1,.,TRBV5-1,.,TGCGCCAGCAGCTTTGGCCGGACAGAATTGAACACTGAAGCTTTCTTT,CASSFGRTELNTEAFF
TRBJ1-6,.,TRBV7-2,.,TGTGCCAGCAGCTTAGAGTCAGCTTATTCACCCCTCCACTTT,CASSLESAYSPLHF
TRBJ1-1,.,TRBV14,.,TGTGCCAGCAGCCAAGTTCAGACTCAACGGGAAGCTTTCTTT,CASSQVQTQREAFF
TRBJ2-7,.,TRBV27,.,TGTGCCAGCAGTCCGAGGAGCTCCTACGAGCAGTACTTC,CASSPRSSYEQYF
TRBJ2-6,.,TRBV28,.,TGTGCCAGCAGTCGTGACAGGCAGAACGTCCTGACTTTC,CASSRDRQNVLTF
TRBJ1-3,.,TRBV7-9,.,TGTGCCAGCAGCCCGGGGATGGAAAACACCATATATTTT,CASSPGMENTIYF
TRBJ2-7,.,TRBV28,.,TGTGCCAGCAGTACGAACAGGGGGGGTTTCGAGCAGTACTTC,CASSTNRGGFEQYF
TRBJ1-2,TRBD1,TRBV7-2,once,TGTGCCAGCAGGCGGACAGGGGAAGCTGGCTACACCTTC,CASRRTGEAGYTF
TRBJ1-5,TRBD1,TRBV28,.,TGTGCCAGCAGTTCTTTGACAGGGGGTCAGCCCCAGCATTTT,CASSSLTGGQPQHF
TRBJ1-2,TRBD1,TRBV9,.,TGTGCCAGCAGGGGGACAGGGGGCGATCATGGCTACACCTTC,CASRGTGGDHGYTF
TRBJ2-5,TRBD1,TRBV27,.,TGTGCCAGCAGCCTGGACAGGGGATCTTGGGAGACCCAGTACTTC,CASSLDRGSWETQYF
TRBJ2-7,TRBD2,TRBV5-1,.,TGCGCCAGCAGCTTGGGAGCGGGGGTGTACGAGCAGTACTTC,CASSLGAGVYEQYF
TRBJ2-5,.,TRBV6-4,.,TGTGCCAGGACGGGGTGCGCCCACAAGACCCAGTACTTC,CARTGCAHKTQYF
TRBJ1-2,.,TRBV9,.,TGTGCCAGCAGCGCTAACCAGGGTAACTATGGCTACACCTTC,CASSANQGNYGYTF
TRBJ2-1,TRBD2,TRBV3-1/TRBV3-2,.,TGTGCCAGCAGCCCCGAGGGCGGGGGGGCCCCCTACAATGAGCAGTTCTTC,CASSPEGGGAPYNEQFF
TRBJ1-3,.,TRBV5-1,once,TGCGCCAGCAGCTGCGCCGGGGGTTCTTGTAGCTCTGGAAACACCATATATTTT,CASSCAGGSCSSGNTIYF
TRBJ2-7,TRBD1,TRBV6-6,.,TGTGCCAGCAGTTACTCGGGGCAGGGGGCCGAGCAGTACTTC,CASSYSGQGAEQYF
TRBJ2-7,.,TRBV29-1,.,TGCAGCGTTGTCTCCGGGACCCACGAGCAGTACTTC,CSVVSGTHEQYF
TRBJ1-3,.,TRBV25-1,.,TGTGCCAGCAGTGAATTGGGACCGGGGATGGCTGGAAACACCATATATTTT,CASSELGPGMAGNTIYF
TRBJ1-4,.,TRBV6-1,few,TGTGCCAGCAGTGACAGGGCTTCAACTAATGAAAAACTGTTTTTT,CASSDRASTNEKLFF
TRBJ1-1,.,TRBV6-2/TRBV6-3,.,TGTGCCAGCAGTGGGGGGGGGAACACTGAAGCTTTCTTT,CASSGGGNTEAFF
TRBJ1-4,TRBD1,TRBV7-2,once,TGTGCCAGCAGCTTAGCGCCAGGGGGCAGTGGTGAAAAACTGTTTTTT,CASSLAPGGSGEKLFF
TRBJ2-3,TRBD2,TRBV6-2/TRBV6-3,.,TGTGCCAGCAGTTACTCTCTCAGCGGGGGGAAGACAGATACGCAGTATTTT,CASSYSLSGGKTDTQYF